This entry is about one TCR beta chain. These data are taken from a study of T cell changes during pregnancy in multiple sclerosis. Repertoires were generated with immunoSEQ multiplex PCR, while TCRdb's copy carries only in-frame clones and drops some. The table lists approximately 90,000 clones, 92% of them singletons, with more than 2% in the top ten. This material consisted of peripheral blood, taken after pregnancy. This TCR derives from a female donor with multiple sclerosis, enrolled in a pregnancy study.

This CDR3 reads CASRLCRDTPYEQYF. Written as DNA, the CDR3 is TGTGCAAGTCGCTTATGCCGGGATACACCTTACGAGCAGTACTTC. The J gene is TRBJ2-7, the V gene TRBV12-2; TRBD2, as called in the table, went unchecked against the DNA. TRBV12-2 is termed a pseudogene. This CDR3 is 15 amino acids long.